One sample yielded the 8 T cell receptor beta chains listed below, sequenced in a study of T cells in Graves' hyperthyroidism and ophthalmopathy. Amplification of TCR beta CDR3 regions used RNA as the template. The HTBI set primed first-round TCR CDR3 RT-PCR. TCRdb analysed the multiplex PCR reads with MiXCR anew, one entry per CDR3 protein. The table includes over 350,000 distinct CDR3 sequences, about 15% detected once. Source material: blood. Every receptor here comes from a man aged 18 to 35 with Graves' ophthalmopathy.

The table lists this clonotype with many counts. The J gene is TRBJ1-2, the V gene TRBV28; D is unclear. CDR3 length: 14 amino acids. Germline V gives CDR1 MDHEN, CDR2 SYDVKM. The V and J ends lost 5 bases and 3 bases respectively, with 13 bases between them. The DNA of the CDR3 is TGTGCCAGCAGTGGCGGCGGGGTTTACTATGGCTACACCTTC. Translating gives CASSGGGVYYGYTF.

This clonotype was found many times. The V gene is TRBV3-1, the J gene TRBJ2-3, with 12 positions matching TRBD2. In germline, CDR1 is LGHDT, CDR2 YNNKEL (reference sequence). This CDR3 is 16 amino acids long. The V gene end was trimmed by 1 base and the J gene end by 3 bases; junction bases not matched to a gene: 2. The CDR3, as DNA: TGTGCCAGCAGCCAAGGCCTAGCGGGAGGGACAGATACGCAGTATTTT. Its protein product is CASSQGLAGGTDTQYF.

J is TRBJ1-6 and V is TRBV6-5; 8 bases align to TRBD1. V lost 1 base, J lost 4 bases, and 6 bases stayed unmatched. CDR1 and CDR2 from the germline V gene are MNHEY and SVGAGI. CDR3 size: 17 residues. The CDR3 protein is CASSYLAGGAYNSPLHF. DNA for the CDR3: TGTGCCAGCAGTTACTTGGCAGGGGGCGCGTATAATTCACCCCTCCACTTT.

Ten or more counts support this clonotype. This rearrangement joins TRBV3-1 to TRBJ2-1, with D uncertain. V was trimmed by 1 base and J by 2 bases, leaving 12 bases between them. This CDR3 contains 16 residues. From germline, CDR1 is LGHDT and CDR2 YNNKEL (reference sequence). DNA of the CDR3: TGTGCCAGCAGCCAAGGTAAAGCGTACCCCTACAATGAGCAGTTCTTC. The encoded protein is CASSQGKAYPYNEQFF.

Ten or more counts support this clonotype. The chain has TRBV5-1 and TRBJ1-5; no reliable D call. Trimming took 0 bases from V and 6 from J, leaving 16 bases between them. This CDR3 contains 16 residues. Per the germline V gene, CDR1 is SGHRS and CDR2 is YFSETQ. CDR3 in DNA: TGCGCCAGCAGCTTGGCGCCCCCCGAGGGCGGTCAGCCCCAGCATTTT. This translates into CASSLAPPEGGQPQHF.

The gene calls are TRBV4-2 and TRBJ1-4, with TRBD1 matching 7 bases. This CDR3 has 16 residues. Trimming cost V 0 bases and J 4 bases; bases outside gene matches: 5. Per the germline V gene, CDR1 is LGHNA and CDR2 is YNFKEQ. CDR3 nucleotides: TGTGCCAGCAGCCAAGATGGGACAGTAAATAATGAAAAACTGTTTTTT. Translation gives CASSQDGTVNNEKLFF.

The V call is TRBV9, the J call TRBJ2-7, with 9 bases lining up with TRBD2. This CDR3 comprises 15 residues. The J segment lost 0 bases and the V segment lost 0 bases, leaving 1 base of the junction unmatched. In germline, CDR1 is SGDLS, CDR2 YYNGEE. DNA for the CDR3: TGTGCCAGCAGCGTAGCTAGCGGGGTCTCCTACGAGCAGTACTTC. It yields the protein CASSVASGVSYEQYF.

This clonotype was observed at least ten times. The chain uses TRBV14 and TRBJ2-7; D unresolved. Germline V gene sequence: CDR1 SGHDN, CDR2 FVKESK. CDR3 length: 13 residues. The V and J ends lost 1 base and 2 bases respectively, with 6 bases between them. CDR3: CASSQVAAYEQYF. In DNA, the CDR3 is TGTGCCAGCAGCCAAGTTGCAGCCTACGAGCAGTACTTC.